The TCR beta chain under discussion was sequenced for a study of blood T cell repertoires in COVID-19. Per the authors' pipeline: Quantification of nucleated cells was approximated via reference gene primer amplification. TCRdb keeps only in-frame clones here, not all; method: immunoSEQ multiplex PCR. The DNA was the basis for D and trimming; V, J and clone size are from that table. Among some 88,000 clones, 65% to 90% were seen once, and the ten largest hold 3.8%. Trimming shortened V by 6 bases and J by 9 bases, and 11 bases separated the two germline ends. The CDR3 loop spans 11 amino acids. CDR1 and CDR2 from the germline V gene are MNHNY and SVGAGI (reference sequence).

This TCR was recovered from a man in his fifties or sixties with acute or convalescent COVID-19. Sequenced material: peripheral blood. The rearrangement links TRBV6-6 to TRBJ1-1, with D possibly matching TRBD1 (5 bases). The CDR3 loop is CASSRVDKAFF. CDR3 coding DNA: TGTGCCAGCAGCCGGGTGGACAAAGCTTTCTTT.